The 10 T cell receptor beta chains below all came from one sample that was sequenced in a study of monozygotic twins with inflammatory bowel disease. TCRdb re-called the 5' RACE reads and gives one entry per CDR3 protein, without DNA. This listing includes approximately 110,000 distinct CDR3 sequences. Sequencing used blood. Receptors were obtained from a human donor with ulcerative colitis or Crohn's disease, or a healthy co-twin of an affected twin (not recorded which).

This chain links TRBV19 with TRBJ1-4; the D call from TCRdb, TRBD1, cannot be confirmed without DNA. CDR3 length equals 15 residues. Looked up from germline, CDR1 is LNHDA and CDR2 is SQIVND (reference sequence). The CDR3 sequence is CASSGSTGTNEKLFF.

V usage is TRBV5-4 and J usage is TRBJ1-3. The V gene's germline CDR1 is SGHNT and CDR2 YYREEE (reference sequence). The CDR3 consists of 14 residues. CDR3 protein: CASSLGRRGNTIYF.

The chain couples TRBV6-2 or TRBV6-3 to TRBJ2-1; TCRdb indicates TRBD2, and absent DNA this call remains unverified. The CDR3 length is 16 residues. The germline gives CDR1 MNHEY, CDR2 SVGEGT. CDR3 in amino acids: CASSIRSGGAYNEQFF.

V and J are TRBV7-8 and TRBJ1-1; TCRdb picks TRBD1, but there is no DNA to check that call. Germline loops: CDR1 SGHVS, CDR2 FQNEAQ. The length of the CDR3 is 19 residues. The CDR3 sequence is CASSLGPMERPSQNTEAFF.

This chain connects TRBV10-3 to TRBJ1-2; the TCRdb call, TRBD1, lacks DNA for checking. The CDR3 sequence is 17 residues long. Germline loops: CDR1 ENHRY, CDR2 SYGVKD. CDR3 residues: CAITDQGTGSRRYGYTF.

The chain uses TRBV10-3 and TRBJ1-5. The CDR3 runs 14 residues. The V gene's germline CDR1 is ENHRY and CDR2 SYGVKD. The CDR3 reads CAISESKDNQPQHF.

This sequence joins TRBV7-2 and TRBJ2-1; with no DNA, the TCRdb D assignment of TRBD1 cannot be verified. Germline CDR1 and CDR2: SGHTA and FQGNSA. There are 13 residues in the CDR3. Here the CDR3 reads CASSLGGGDEQFF.

The gene calls are TRBV3-1 and TRBJ2-2. The germline V gene encodes CDR1 LGHDT and CDR2 YNNKEL (reference sequence). The CDR3 totals 16 residues. The CDR3: CASSQDLAWNTGELFF.

The J gene is TRBJ2-3, the V gene TRBV19; the TCRdb call, TRBD1, lacks DNA for checking. The CDR3 length is 16 residues. CDR1 and CDR2 (germline): LNHDA, SQIVND (reference sequence). This chain's CDR3 is CASTITGNAHTNTQYF.

The J gene is TRBJ1-5, the V gene TRBV5-4. Germline values: CDR1 SGHNT, CDR2 YYREEE (reference sequence). There are 17 residues in the CDR3. CDR3 region: CASSLGQDPYSNQPQHF.